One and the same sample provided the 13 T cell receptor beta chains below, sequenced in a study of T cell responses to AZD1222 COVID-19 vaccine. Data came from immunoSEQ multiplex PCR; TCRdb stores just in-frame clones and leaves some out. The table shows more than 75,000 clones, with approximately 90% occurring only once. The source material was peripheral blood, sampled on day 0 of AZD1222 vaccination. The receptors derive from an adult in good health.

CDR3 loop: CASSLVSYTDTQYF. The CDR3 DNA reads TGCGCCAGCAGCTTGGTCTCGTACACAGATACGCAGTATTTT. The rearrangement joins TRBV5-1 to TRBJ2-3; no reliable D call. The germline V and J ends were trimmed by 0 bases and 2 bases, with 7 bases remaining between them. From germline, CDR1 is SGHRS and CDR2 YFSETQ. The CDR3 extends over 14 amino acids.

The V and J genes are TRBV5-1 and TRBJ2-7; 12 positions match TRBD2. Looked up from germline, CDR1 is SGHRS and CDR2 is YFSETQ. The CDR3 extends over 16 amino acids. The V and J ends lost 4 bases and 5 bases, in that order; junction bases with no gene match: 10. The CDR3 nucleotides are TGCGCCAGCAGCCTAGCGGGAGGGACTCAGGACGACGAGCAGTACTTC. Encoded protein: CASSLAGGTQDDEQYF.

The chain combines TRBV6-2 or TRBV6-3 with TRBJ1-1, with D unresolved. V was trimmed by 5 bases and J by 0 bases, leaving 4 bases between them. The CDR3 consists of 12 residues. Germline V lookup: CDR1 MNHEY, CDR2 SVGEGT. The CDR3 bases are TGTGCCAGCAGTGAGATGAACACTGAAGCTTTCTTT. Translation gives CASSEMNTEAFF.

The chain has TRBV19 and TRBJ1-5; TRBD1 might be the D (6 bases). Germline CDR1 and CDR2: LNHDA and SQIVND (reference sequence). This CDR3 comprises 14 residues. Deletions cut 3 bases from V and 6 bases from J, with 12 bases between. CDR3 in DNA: TGTGCCAGTAGTATGGGGCCACAGGGTCAGCCCCAGCATTTT. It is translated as CASSMGPQGQPQHF. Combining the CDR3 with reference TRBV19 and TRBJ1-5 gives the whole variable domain DGGITQSPKYLFRKEGQNVTLSCEQNLNHDAMYWYRQDPGQGLRLIYYSQIVNDFQKGDIAEGYSVSREKKESFPLTVTSAQKNPTAFYLCASSMGPQGQPQHFGDGTRLSIL.

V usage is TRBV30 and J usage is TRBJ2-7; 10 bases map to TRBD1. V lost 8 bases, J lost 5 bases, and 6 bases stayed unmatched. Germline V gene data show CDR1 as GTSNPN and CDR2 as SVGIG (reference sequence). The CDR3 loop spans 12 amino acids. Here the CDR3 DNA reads TGTGCCGGGGACAGGGGATGGGACGAGCAGTACTTC. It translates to CAGDRGWDEQYF.

DNA for the CDR3: TGTGCCAGCCTTCCTAACTCCTACGAGCAGTACTTC. Translation: CASLPNSYEQYF. The chain uses TRBV28 and TRBJ2-7; unclear D gene. CDR1 and CDR2 (germline): MDHEN, SYDVKM. V gave up 8 bases and J gave up 0 bases, with 8 bases separating them. The CDR3 loop spans 12 amino acids.

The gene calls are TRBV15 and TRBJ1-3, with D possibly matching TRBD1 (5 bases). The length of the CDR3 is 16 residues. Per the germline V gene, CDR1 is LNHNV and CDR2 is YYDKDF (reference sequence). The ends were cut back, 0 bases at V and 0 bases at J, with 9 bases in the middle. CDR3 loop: CATSRDPQGSGNTIYF. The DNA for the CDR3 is TGTGCCACCAGCAGAGATCCCCAGGGCTCTGGAAACACCATATATTTT.

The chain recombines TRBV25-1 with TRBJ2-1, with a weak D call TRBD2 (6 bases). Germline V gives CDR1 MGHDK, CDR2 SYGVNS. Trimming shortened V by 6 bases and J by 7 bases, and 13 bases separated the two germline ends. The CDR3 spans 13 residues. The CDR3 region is CASRSGVGNEQFF. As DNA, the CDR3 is TGTGCCAGCAGATCGGGAGTGGGTAATGAGCAGTTCTTC. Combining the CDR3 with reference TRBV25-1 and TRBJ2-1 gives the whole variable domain EADIYQTPRYLVIGTGKKITLECSQTMGHDKMYWYQQDPGMELHLIHYSYGVNSTEKGDLSSESTVSRIRTEHFPLTLESARPSHTSQYLCASRSGVGNEQFFGPGTRLTVL.

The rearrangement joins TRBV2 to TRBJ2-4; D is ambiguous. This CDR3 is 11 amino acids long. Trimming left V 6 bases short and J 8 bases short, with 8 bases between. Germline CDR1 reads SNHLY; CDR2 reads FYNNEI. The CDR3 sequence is CASRYLDIQYF. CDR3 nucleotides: TGTGCCAGCAGGTACTTGGACATTCAGTACTTC.

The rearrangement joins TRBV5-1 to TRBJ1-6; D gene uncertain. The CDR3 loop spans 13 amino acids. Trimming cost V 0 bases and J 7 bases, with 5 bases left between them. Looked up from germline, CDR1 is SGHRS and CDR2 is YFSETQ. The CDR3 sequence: CASSLESNSPLHF. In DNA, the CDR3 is TGCGCCAGCAGCTTGGAGTCCAATTCACCCCTCCACTTT.

CDR3 nucleotide sequence: TGTGCCAGCAGTACGTTTTCAGGGGAGGGCCTTCTTTCCTACGAGCAGTACTTC. Translated, it gives CASSTFSGEGLLSYEQYF. The chain recombines TRBV28 with TRBJ2-7, with D possibly being TRBD2 (7 bases). The germline V gene encodes CDR1 MDHEN and CDR2 SYDVKM. V was cut by 5 bases and J by 1 base, with 24 bases left in between. The CDR3 spans 18 residues. Combining the CDR3 with reference TRBV28 and TRBJ2-7 gives the whole variable domain DVKVTQSSRYLVKRTGEKVFLECVQDMDHENMFWYRQDPGLGLRLIYFSYDVKMKEKGDIPEGYSVSREKKERFSLILESASTNQTSMYLCASSTFSGEGLLSYEQYFGPGTRLTVT.

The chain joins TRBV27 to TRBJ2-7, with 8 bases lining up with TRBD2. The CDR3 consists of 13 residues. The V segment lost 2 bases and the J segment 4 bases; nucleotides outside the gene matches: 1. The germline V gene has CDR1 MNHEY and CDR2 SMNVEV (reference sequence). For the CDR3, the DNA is TGTGCCAGCAGTTTAGAGCGGGGGTACGAGCAGTACTTC. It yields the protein CASSLERGYEQYF.

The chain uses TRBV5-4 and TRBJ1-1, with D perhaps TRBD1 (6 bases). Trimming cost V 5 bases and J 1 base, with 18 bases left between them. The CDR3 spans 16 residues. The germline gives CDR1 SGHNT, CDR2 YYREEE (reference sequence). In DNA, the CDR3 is TGTGCCAGCAGGGGCGGTGACGGGGGCTGGAACACTGAAGCTTTCTTT. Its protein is CASRGGDGGWNTEAFF.